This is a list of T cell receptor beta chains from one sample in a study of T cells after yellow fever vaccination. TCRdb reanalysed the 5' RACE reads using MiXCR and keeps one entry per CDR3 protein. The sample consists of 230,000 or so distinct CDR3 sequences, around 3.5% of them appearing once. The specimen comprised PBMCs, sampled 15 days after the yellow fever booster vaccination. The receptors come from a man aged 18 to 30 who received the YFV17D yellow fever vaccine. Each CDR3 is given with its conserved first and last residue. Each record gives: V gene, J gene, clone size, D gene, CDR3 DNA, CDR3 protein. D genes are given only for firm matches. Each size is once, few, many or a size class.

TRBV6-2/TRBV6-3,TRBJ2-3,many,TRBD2,TGTGCCAGCACTCACGGGCTAGCGGACACAGATACGCAGTATTTT,CASTHGLADTDTQYF
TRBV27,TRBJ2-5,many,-,TGTGCCAGCAGTACCTGGGGCGGCCGGGAGACCCAGTACTTC,CASSTWGGRETQYF
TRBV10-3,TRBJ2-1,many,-,TGTGCCATCAGTGCAGGAACAGGATCCCCCCGCGGGAACTACAATGAGCAGTTCTTC,CAISAGTGSPRGNYNEQFF
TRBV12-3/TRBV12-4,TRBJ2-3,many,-,TGTGCCAGCAGCCTGGGAGGGGGGCGGTGGTCGGATACGCAGTATTTT,CASSLGGGRWSDTQYF
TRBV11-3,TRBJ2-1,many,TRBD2,TGTGCCAGCAGCTTAGCCGGGACTAGCGGGGGGCTGAATGAGCAGTTCTTC,CASSLAGTSGGLNEQFF
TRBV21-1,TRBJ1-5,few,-,TGTGCCCCCAGGCTTAGCAATCAGCCCCAGCATTTT,CAPRLSNQPQHF
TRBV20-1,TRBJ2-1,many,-,TGCAGTGCTAGAGTTTTGTACAGTCCGAGTGAGCAGTTCTTC,CSARVLYSPSEQFF
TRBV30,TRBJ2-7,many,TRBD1,TGTGCCTGGAGTGTAGGGGACAGCTCCTACGAGCAGTACTTC,CAWSVGDSSYEQYF
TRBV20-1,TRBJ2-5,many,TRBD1,TGCAGTGCTTATGACAGGGCGGGTCAAGAGACCCAGTACTTC,CSAYDRAGQETQYF
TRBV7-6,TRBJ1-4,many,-,TGTGCCAGCAGCTCGACCCGGGACGGGGATGAAAAACTGTTTTTT,CASSSTRDGDEKLFF
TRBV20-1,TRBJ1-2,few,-,TGCAGTGCTAGAGAGTTGAAGTCAGCTAACTATGGCTACACCTTC,CSARELKSANYGYTF
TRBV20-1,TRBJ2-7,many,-,TGCAGTGCTAGAGAGGAGCTAACGCTTTGGGACGAGCAGTACTTC,CSAREELTLWDEQYF
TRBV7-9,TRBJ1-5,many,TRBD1,TGTGCCAGCAGCTTAGGGGGGGACAGTCAGGAGCCCCAGCATTTT,CASSLGGDSQEPQHF
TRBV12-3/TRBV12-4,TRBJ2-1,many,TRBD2,TGTGCCAGCAGGCGCCGGGGGGGCATTGACGACAATGAGCAGTTCTTC,CASRRRGGIDDNEQFF
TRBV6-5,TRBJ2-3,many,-,TGTGCCAGCAGTCTCCGTTTAGGCACAGATACGCAGTATTTT,CASSLRLGTDTQYF
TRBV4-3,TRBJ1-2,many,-,TGCGCCAGCAGCCCGGACGGGCCCAACTATGGCTACACCTTC,CASSPDGPNYGYTF
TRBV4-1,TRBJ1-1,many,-,TGCGCCAGCAGCCAAGGGGGGTGGGCGAACACTGAAGCTTTCTTT,CASSQGGWANTEAFF
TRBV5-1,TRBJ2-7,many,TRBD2,TGCGCCAGCAGCTTGGGCCTAGCGGCCCTCTCCTACGAGCAGTACTTC,CASSLGLAALSYEQYF
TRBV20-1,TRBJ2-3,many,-,TGCAGTGCTAGAGATCCGCTCCGCTCCACAGATACGCAGTATTTT,CSARDPLRSTDTQYF
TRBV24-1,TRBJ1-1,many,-,TGTGCCACCAGTGAAAAGGGGGTGAACACTGAAGCTTTCTTT,CATSEKGVNTEAFF
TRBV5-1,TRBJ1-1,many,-,TGCGCCAGCTCCGGTGTGACGAAGACTGAAGCTTTCTTT,CASSGVTKTEAFF
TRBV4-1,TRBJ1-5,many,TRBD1,TGCGCCAGCAGCCAAGAATGGGCAGGGGGCCCCTTTGTTGACAATCAGCCCCAGCATTTT,CASSQEWAGGPFVDNQPQHF